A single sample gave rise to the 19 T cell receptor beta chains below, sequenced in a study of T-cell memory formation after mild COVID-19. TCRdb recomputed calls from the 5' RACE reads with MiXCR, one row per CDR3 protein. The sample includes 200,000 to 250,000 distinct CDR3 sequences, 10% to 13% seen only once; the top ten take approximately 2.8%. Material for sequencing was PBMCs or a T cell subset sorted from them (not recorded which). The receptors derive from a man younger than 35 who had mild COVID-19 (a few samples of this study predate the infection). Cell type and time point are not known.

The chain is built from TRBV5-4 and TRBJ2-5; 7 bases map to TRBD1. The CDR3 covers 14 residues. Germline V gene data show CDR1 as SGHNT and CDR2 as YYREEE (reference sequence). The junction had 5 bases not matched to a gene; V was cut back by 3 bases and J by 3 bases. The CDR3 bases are TGTGCCAGCAGCTCGGGACAGAGTAAAGAGACCCAGTACTTC. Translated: CASSSGQSKETQYF.

The CDR3 nucleotides read TGTGCCAGCTCACCGAGGACTAGCGGGCTCGACAATGAGCAGTTCTTC. This sequence encodes CASSPRTSGLDNEQFF. The V and J genes are TRBV18 and TRBJ2-1, with 11 bases fitting TRBD2. Germline trimming cut 3 bases from V and 5 bases from J; bases unmatched to any gene: 6. The CDR3 has 16 amino acids. Per germline, CDR1 KGHSH and CDR2 LQKENI.

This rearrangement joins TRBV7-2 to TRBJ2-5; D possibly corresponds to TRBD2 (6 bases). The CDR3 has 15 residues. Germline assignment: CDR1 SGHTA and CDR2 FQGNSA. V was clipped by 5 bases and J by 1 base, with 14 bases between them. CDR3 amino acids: CASSKDRGFQETQYF. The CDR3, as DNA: TGTGCCAGCAGCAAAGACCGGGGGTTCCAAGAGACCCAGTACTTC. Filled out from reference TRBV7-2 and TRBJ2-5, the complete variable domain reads GAGVSQSPSNKVTEKGKDVELRCDPISGHTALYWYRQSLGQGLEFLIYFQGNSAPDKSGLPSDRFSAERTGGSVSTLTIQRTQQEDSAVYLCASSKDRGFQETQYFGPGTRLLVL.

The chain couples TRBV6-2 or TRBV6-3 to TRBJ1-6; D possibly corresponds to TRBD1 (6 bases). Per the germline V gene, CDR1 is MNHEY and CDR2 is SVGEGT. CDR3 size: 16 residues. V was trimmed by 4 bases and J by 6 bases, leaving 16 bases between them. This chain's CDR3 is CASSSRQAEPNSPLHF. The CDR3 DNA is TGTGCCAGCAGTTCCAGACAGGCGGAGCCTAATTCACCCCTCCACTTT.

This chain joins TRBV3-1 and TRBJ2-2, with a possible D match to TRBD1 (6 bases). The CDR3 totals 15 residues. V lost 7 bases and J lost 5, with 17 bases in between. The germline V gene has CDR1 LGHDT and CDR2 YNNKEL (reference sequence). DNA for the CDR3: TGTGCCAGCACCCACCGGGACAAGGAAACCGGGGAGCTGTTTTTT. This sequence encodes CASTHRDKETGELFF.

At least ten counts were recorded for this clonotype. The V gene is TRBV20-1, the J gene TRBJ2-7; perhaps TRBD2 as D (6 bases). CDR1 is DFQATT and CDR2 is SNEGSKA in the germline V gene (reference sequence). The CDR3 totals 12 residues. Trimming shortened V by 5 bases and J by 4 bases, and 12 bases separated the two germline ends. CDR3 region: CSAGRLGYEQYF. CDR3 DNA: TGCAGTGCTGGGAGGTTAGGGTACGAGCAGTACTTC.

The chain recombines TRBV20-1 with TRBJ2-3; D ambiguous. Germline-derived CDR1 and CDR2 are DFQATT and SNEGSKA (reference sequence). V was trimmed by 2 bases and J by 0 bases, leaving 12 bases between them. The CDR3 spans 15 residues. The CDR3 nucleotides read TGCAGTGCTAGAATGGCAGCCGCTAGCACAGATACGCAGTATTTT. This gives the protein CSARMAAASTDTQYF.

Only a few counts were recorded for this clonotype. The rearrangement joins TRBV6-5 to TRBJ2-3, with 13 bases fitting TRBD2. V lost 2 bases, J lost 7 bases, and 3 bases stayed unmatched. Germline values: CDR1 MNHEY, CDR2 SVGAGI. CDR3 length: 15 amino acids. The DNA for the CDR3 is TGTGCCAGCAGTTACGGACTAGCGGGGGATTATACGCAGTATTTT. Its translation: CASSYGLAGDYTQYF.

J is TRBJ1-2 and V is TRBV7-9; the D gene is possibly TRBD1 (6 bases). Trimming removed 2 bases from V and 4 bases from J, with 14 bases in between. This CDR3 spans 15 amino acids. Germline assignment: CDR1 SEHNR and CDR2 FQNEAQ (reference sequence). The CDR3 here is CASSLIIRGSYGYTF. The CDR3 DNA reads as TGTGCCAGCAGCTTAATTATCAGGGGTTCCTATGGCTACACCTTC.

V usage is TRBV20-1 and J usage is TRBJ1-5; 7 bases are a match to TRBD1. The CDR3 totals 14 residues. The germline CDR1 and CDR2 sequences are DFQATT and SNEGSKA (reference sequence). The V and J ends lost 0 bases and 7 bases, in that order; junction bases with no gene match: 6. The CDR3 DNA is TGCAGTGCTAGAGATCGAACAGGGGTACAGCCCCAGCATTTT. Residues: CSARDRTGVQPQHF.

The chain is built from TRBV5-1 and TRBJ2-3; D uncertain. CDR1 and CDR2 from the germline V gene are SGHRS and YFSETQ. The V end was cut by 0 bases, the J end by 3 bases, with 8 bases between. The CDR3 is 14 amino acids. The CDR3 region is CASSLESRTDTQYF. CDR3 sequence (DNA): TGCGCCAGCAGCTTGGAGAGTAGGACAGATACGCAGTATTTT.

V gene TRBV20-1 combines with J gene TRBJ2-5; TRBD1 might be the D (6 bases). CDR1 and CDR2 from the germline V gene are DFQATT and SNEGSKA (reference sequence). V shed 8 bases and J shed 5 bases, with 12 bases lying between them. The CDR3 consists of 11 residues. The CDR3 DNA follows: TGCAGTTCCTCAGGGGTCGAGACCCAGTACTTC. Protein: CSSSGVETQYF.

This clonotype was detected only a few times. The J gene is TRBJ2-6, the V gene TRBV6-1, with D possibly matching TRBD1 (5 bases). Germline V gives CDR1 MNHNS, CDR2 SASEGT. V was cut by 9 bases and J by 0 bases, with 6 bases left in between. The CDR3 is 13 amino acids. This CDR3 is CASDSSGANVLTF. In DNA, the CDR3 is TGTGCCAGTGACAGCTCTGGGGCCAACGTCCTGACTTTC.

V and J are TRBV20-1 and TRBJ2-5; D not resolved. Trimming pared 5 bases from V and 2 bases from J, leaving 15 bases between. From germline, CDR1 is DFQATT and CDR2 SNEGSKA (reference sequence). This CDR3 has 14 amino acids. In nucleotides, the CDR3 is TGCAGTGCTCACCAAGGACGGAAACAAGAGACCCAGTACTTC. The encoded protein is CSAHQGRKQETQYF.

CDR3 loop: CSVLRTTLNTEAFF. The CDR3 DNA sequence: TGCAGCGTTCTACGGACCACCCTGAACACTGAAGCTTTCTTT. The chain is built from TRBV29-1 and TRBJ1-1; D remains unclear. This CDR3 is 14 amino acids long. V shed 5 bases and J shed 0 bases, with 13 bases lying between them. Germline assignment: CDR1 SQVTM and CDR2 ANQGSEA.

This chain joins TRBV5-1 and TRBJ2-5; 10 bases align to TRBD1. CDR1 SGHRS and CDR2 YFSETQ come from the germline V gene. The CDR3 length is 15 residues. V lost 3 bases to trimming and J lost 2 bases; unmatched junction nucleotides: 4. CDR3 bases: TGCGCCAGCAGCTGGGGGGACAGGGGACAAGAGACCCAGTACTTC. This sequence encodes CASSWGDRGQETQYF.

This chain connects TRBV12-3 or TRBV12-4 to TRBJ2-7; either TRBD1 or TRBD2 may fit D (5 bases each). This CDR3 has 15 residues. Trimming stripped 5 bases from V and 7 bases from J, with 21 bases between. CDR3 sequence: CASSGEWGASGEQYF. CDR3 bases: TGTGCCAGCAGTGGAGAGTGGGGCGCATCGGGGGAGCAGTACTTC.

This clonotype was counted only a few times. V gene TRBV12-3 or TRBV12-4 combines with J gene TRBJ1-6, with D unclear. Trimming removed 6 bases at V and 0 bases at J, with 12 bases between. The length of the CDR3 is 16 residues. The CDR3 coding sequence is TGTGCCAGCAGCAGGTCCGGTCGCTCCTATAATTCACCCCTCCACTTT. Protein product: CASSRSGRSYNSPLHF.

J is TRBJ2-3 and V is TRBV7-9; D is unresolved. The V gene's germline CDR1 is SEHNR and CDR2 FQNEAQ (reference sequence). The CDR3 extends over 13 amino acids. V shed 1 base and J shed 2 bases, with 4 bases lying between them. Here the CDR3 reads CASSLENTDTQYF. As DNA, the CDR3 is TGTGCCAGCAGCTTAGAAAACACAGATACGCAGTATTTT.